This TCR beta chain is from a study of early T cells in non-severe SARS-CoV-2 infection. Whole-study context: Sequencing input comprised bulk RNA from unsorted whole blood; chain pairing was not available.

Germline lookup yields CDR1 SGHVS and CDR2 FQNEAQ. Trimming took off 2 bases at V and 4 bases at J, with 9 bases between the two ends. The CDR3 has 15 residues. Study results and limitations: The matching step, a VDJdb search, favored anti-spike CD8 responses and missed private and CD4 specificities.

This clonotype was seen a few times. The antigen remains undetermined. Via MiXCR, TCRdb re-called the 5' RACE reads, giving one row per CDR3 protein. This table has 75,000 to 80,000 distinct CDR3 sequences, about 11% appearing once. The clonotype was recovered from an adult who was a healthcare worker with PCR-confirmed SARS-CoV-2 infection or an uninfected control (not recorded which). The input for sequencing was whole blood, taken at baseline. The chain employs TRBV7-8 and TRBJ1-6; no firm D call. CDR3 loop: CASSLPPEYNSPLHF. The CDR3 DNA reads TGTGCCAGCAGCTTACCCCCGGAATATAATTCACCCCTCCACTTT.